Each of the 26 T cell receptor beta chains below was sequenced from the same sample in a study of T-cell reconstitution after alpha-beta-depleted transplantation in children. The TCRbeta library was prepared with unique molecular identifiers. Each CDR3 protein is one row after TCRdb ran MiXCR on the PCR reads. The sample carries a few hundred thousand distinct CDR3 sequences, approximately 11% recorded once. The sample here was PBMCs, taken before TCRalphabeta/CD19-depleted stem cell transplant. The receptors were gathered from a child younger than two with acute myeloid leukemia, due to receive a stem cell transplant.

This clonotype showed up many times. The chain has TRBV7-9 and TRBJ1-4; D is ambiguous. This CDR3 is built from 13 residues. Trimming pared 5 bases from V and 10 bases from J, leaving 14 bases between. Germline V gene sequence: CDR1 SEHNR, CDR2 FQNEAQ (reference sequence). The chain's CDR3 is CASSPEGWGKLFF. Written as DNA, the CDR3 is TGTGCCAGCAGCCCGGAGGGCTGGGGAAAACTGTTTTTT.

At least ten counts were recorded for this clonotype. This chain links TRBV20-1 with TRBJ2-7, with 11 bases fitting TRBD2. Germline V CDR1 and CDR2: DFQATT, SNEGSKA (reference sequence). The CDR3 extends over 15 amino acids. V lost 6 bases, J lost 0 bases, and 7 bases stayed unmatched. CDR3 residues: CSAPTTSGNSYEQYF. The CDR3 DNA follows: TGCAGTGCCCCAACGACTAGCGGGAACTCCTACGAGCAGTACTTC.

This clonotype was counted at least ten times. The V call is TRBV20-1, the J call TRBJ1-6; D unresolved. The V and J ends lost 0 bases and 8 bases respectively, with 8 bases between them. Germline values: CDR1 DFQATT, CDR2 SNEGSKA (reference sequence). CDR3 length equals 13 residues. The CDR3 protein is CSARDSADSPLHF. For the CDR3, the DNA is TGCAGTGCTAGAGATTCCGCGGATTCACCCCTCCACTTT.

This clonotype has a count of ten or more. The chain uses TRBV7-2 and TRBJ1-4; D is perhaps TRBD1 (6 bases). This CDR3 spans 14 amino acids. CDR1 is SGHTA and CDR2 is FQGNSA in the germline V gene. Trimming stripped 5 bases from V and 1 base from J, with 8 bases between. CDR3 nucleotides: TGTGCCAGCAGCCTGGACAGAACTAATGAAAAACTGTTTTTT. It specifies CASSLDRTNEKLFF.

The sample holds many counts of this clonotype. The chain carries TRBV20-1 and TRBJ1-2; D unclear. This CDR3 has 16 amino acids. Trimming removed 4 bases from V and 0 bases from J, with 18 bases in between. CDR1 DFQATT and CDR2 SNEGSKA come from the germline V gene (reference sequence). CDR3 in DNA: TGCAGTGCTACTGGACCGACTCTCTACACTAACTATGGCTACACCTTC. Amino acids: CSATGPTLYTNYGYTF.

This clonotype was seen many times. The V gene is TRBV24-1, the J gene TRBJ2-5; no clear D gene. The V and J ends lost 4 bases and 5 bases respectively, with 16 bases between them. Germline CDR1 reads KGHDR; CDR2 reads SFDVKD. The CDR3 spans 15 residues. CDR3 protein: CATSEDYSPLETQYF. DNA for the CDR3: TGTGCCACCAGTGAGGATTATTCCCCATTGGAGACCCAGTACTTC.

This clonotype came up many times. The chain recombines TRBV29-1 with TRBJ2-5; TRBD1 is a possible D gene (6 bases). V was cut by 7 bases and J by 5 bases, with 17 bases left in between. The CDR3 is 13 residues long. Germline V gene sequence: CDR1 SQVTM, CDR2 ANQGSEA. In DNA form, the CDR3 reads TGCAGCGCCCGGGACACCCTTAGGGAGACCCAGTACTTC. This sequence encodes CSARDTLRETQYF. Drawing the rest from reference TRBV29-1 and TRBJ2-5, the complete variable domain is SAVISQKPSRDICQRGTSLTIQCQVDSQVTMMFWYRQQPGQSLTLIATANQGSEATYESGFVIDKFPISRPNLTFSTLTVSNMSPEDSSIYLCSARDTLRETQYFGPGTRLLVL.

Ten or more counts support this clonotype. The chain carries TRBV9 and TRBJ2-1, with 8 bases fitting TRBD1. The germline V gene has CDR1 SGDLS and CDR2 YYNGEE. The V segment lost 3 bases and the J segment 0 bases; nucleotides outside the gene matches: 2. CDR3 length: 15 amino acids. CDR3 nucleotides: TGTGCCAGCAGCGCAACAGGGGGCTCCTACAATGAGCAGTTCTTC. Its protein is CASSATGGSYNEQFF.

At least ten counts were recorded for this clonotype. DNA for the CDR3: TGTGCCAGCAGTTCCGGGACAACAGAAGAGACCCAGTACTTC. As protein: CASSSGTTEETQYF. The chain employs TRBV28 and TRBJ2-5; D is perhaps TRBD1 (6 bases). Trimming removed 4 bases from V and 3 bases from J, with 12 bases in between. CDR3 length equals 14 residues. Germline V gene lookup returns CDR1 MDHEN and CDR2 SYDVKM.

There are many counts of this clonotype. The chain is built from TRBV18 and TRBJ2-6, with no clear D. V was cut by 2 bases and J by 0 bases, with 5 bases left in between. This CDR3 has 15 amino acids. CDR1 KGHSH and CDR2 LQKENI come from the germline V gene. The CDR3: CASSPGSSGANVLTF. In DNA form, the CDR3 reads TGTGCCAGCTCACCAGGCAGCTCTGGGGCCAACGTCCTGACTTTC.

The rearrangement links TRBV9 to TRBJ2-1; TRBD1 matches at 8 bases. J gave up 3 bases and V 3 bases, and 5 bases lay outside the gene matches. The CDR3 has 15 residues. The germline V gene encodes CDR1 SGDLS and CDR2 YYNGEE. CDR3 coding DNA: TGTGCCAGCAGCGCACAGGGGGGAGTCTACAATGAGCAGTTCTTC. Protein: CASSAQGGVYNEQFF. The full variable domain, in which reference TRBV9 and TRBJ2-1 provide the parts outside the CDR3, is DSGVTQTPKHLITATGQRVTLRCSPRSGDLSVYWYQQSLDQGLQFLIQYYNGEERAKGNILERFSAQQFPDLHSELNLSSLELGDSALYFCASSAQGGVYNEQFFGPGTRLTVL.

This clonotype was counted ten times or more. The V gene is TRBV6-1, the J gene TRBJ1-6, with 10 bases that match TRBD1. The trim removed 1 base at V and 10 bases at J, leaving 7 bases unmatched. Looked up from germline, CDR1 is MNHNS and CDR2 is SASEGT. The CDR3 consists of 16 residues. The CDR3 reads CASSEEIGTGDSPLHF. The CDR3 DNA is TGTGCCAGCAGTGAAGAGATCGGGACAGGGGACTCACCCCTCCACTTT.

The rearrangement uses TRBV6-5 and TRBJ2-7; 9 bases line up with TRBD1. The V segment lost 0 bases and the J segment 5 bases; nucleotides outside the gene matches: 5. Germline values: CDR1 MNHEY, CDR2 SVGAGI. CDR3 length: 15 residues. Here the CDR3 reads CASSYSNRGRDEQYF. The CDR3, as DNA: TGTGCCAGCAGTTACTCGAACAGGGGGCGAGACGAGCAGTACTTC.

This clonotype was counted many times. The gene calls are TRBV11-2 and TRBJ2-6; unclear D gene. From germline, CDR1 is SGHAT and CDR2 FQNNGV. V was pared by 8 bases and J by 0 bases, with 5 bases between. There are 13 residues in the CDR3. The CDR3 sequence: CASLNSGANVLTF. The CDR3 nucleotides are TGTGCCAGCTTAAACTCTGGGGCCAACGTCCTGACTTTC.

In its sample, this clonotype was seen a few times. The rearrangement uses TRBV5-1 and TRBJ1-3; TRBD1 matches 9 bases. The germline V gene encodes CDR1 SGHRS and CDR2 YFSETQ. This CDR3 region has 14 residues. Trimming cost V 3 bases and J 8 bases; bases outside gene matches: 6. The chain's CDR3 is CASSSTGGADTIYF. The CDR3 bases are TGCGCCAGCAGCTCCACAGGGGGCGCGGACACCATATATTTT.

The sample holds many counts of this clonotype. This sequence joins TRBV20-1 and TRBJ1-1, with 10 nucleotides matching TRBD1. This CDR3 contains 16 residues. The germline CDR1 and CDR2 sequences are DFQATT and SNEGSKA (reference sequence). The V segment lost 0 bases and the J segment 0 bases; nucleotides outside the gene matches: 4. CDR3 sequence: CSARDGDRGMNTEAFF. The CDR3 nucleotides read TGCAGTGCTAGAGATGGGGACAGGGGTATGAACACTGAAGCTTTCTTT.

This clonotype was observed many times. The chain recombines TRBV20-1 with TRBJ1-6; D not resolved. There are 12 residues in the CDR3. Trimming took off 5 bases at V and 14 bases at J, with 16 bases between the two ends. CDR1 is DFQATT and CDR2 is SNEGSKA in the germline V gene (reference sequence). As DNA, the CDR3 is TGCAGTGCTCCCAGGACCCCCGGGGCCCTCCACTTT. Translating gives CSAPRTPGALHF.

In this sample, this clonotype turned up many times. V usage is TRBV5-1 and J usage is TRBJ1-2; D gene ambiguous. The germline V and J ends were trimmed by 0 bases and 2 bases, with 11 bases remaining between them. Germline CDR1 and CDR2: SGHRS and YFSETQ. CDR3 length: 15 amino acids. CDR3 sequence (DNA): TGCGCCAGCAGCTTGGGAGTCCGAAACAACTATGGCTACACCTTC. Amino acids: CASSLGVRNNYGYTF.

This clonotype was detected ten times or more. The chain has TRBV4-1 and TRBJ2-3; D unclear. Germline V gene sequence: CDR1 MGHRA, CDR2 YSYEKL. The CDR3 extends over 15 amino acids. Trimming left V 1 base short and J 0 bases short, with 8 bases between. CDR3 DNA sequence: TGCGCCAGCAGCCAAGGGCAGGCGAGCACAGATACGCAGTATTTT. Translated, it gives CASSQGQASTDTQYF.

Ten or more counts support this clonotype. The chain joins TRBV3-1 to TRBJ2-7, with 8 bases aligning to TRBD1. Per the germline V gene, CDR1 is LGHDT and CDR2 is YNNKEL (reference sequence). The CDR3 contains 13 residues. V shed 10 bases, J shed 0 bases, and the junction held 5 bases outside the gene matches. The CDR3: CATRQGSSYEQYF. For the CDR3, the DNA is TGTGCCACCAGACAGGGGTCCTCCTACGAGCAGTACTTC.

This clonotype appeared many times. V usage is TRBV2 and J usage is TRBJ1-5, with no clear D. CDR1 is SNHLY and CDR2 is FYNNEI in the germline V gene. The CDR3 runs to 16 residues. V dropped 1 base and J dropped 2 bases, with 12 bases sitting between them. The CDR3: CASSEGGDRGNQPQHF. The CDR3 region has the DNA TGTGCCAGCAGTGAAGGTGGGGATCGGGGCAATCAGCCCCAGCATTTT.

This clonotype was counted at least ten times. The rearrangement links TRBV5-1 to TRBJ1-3; tentative D call: TRBD1 (5 bases). The CDR3 runs to 14 residues. V lost 0 bases and J lost 4, with 8 bases in between. Germline CDR1 reads SGHRS; CDR2 reads YFSETQ. The CDR3 sequence is CASSLGDVGNTIYF. The CDR3 nucleotides read TGCGCCAGCAGCTTGGGGGACGTCGGAAACACCATATATTTT.

This clonotype was seen at least ten times. One end of the junction varies from germline; a read error may be responsible. The V call is TRBV28, the J call TRBJ2-1; D tentatively fits TRBD1 or TRBD2 (6 bases each). Per the germline V gene, CDR1 is MDHEN and CDR2 is SYDVKM. This CDR3 has 17 amino acids. The CDR3 DNA reads TGTGCCAGCGGTTTACGCCAGGGGAGGAGCTCCTACAATGAGCAGTTCTTC. It translates to CASGLRQGRSSYNEQFF. Drawing the rest from reference TRBV28 and TRBJ2-1, the complete variable domain is DVKVTQSSRYLVKRTGEKVFLECVQDMDHENMFWYRQDPGLGLRLIYFSYDVKMKEKGDIPEGYSVSREKKERFSLILESASTNQTSMYLCASGLRQGRSSYNEQFFGPGTRLTVL.

In its sample, this clonotype was seen many times. The chain is built from TRBV7-9 and TRBJ1-2; 7 bases are shared with TRBD1. Germline V gives CDR1 SEHNR, CDR2 FQNEAQ (reference sequence). V shed 9 bases and J 3 bases; nucleotides not matched to a gene: 4. The CDR3 runs to 12 residues. The CDR3 here is CASSGGDYGYTF. The CDR3 coding sequence is TGTGCCAGTTCAGGGGGGGACTATGGCTACACCTTC.

This clonotype was seen at least ten times. V gene TRBV24-1 combines with J gene TRBJ2-3; 11 nucleotides agree with TRBD2. The CDR3 runs to 17 residues. The germline CDR1 and CDR2 sequences are KGHDR and SFDVKD. The V segment lost 3 bases and the J segment 6 bases; nucleotides outside the gene matches: 10. The DNA for the CDR3 is TGTGCCACCAGTGATCCCTCAACTAGCGGGAGTACTGATACGCAGTATTTT. Its translation is CATSDPSTSGSTDTQYF.

This rearrangement joins TRBV20-1 to TRBJ2-1, with D possibly being TRBD2 (5 bases). The V end was cut by 0 bases, the J end by 8 bases, with 17 bases between. Germline CDR1 is DFQATT and CDR2 is SNEGSKA (reference sequence). The CDR3 extends over 15 amino acids. The CDR3 protein is CSARDSAGQDHEQFF. DNA of the CDR3: TGCAGTGCTAGAGATTCCGCGGGTCAGGACCATGAGCAGTTCTTC.